This T cell receptor beta chain was retrieved from a study of beta chain features in type 1 diabetes. Reverse transcribing all isolated RNA meant expressed TCRB transcripts were sequenced. The table came from immunoSEQ multiplex PCR; TCRdb's copy has only in-frame clones and leaves some out. This sample carries a few hundred thousand clones, less than 15% of them seen once, and the ten largest clones take 0.019%. There are 11 residues in the CDR3. Germline V lookup: CDR1 SEHNR, CDR2 FQNEAQ (reference sequence). The germline V and J ends were trimmed by 6 bases and 5 bases, with 7 bases remaining between them. A heparinised blood draw that averaged about 120 mL was obtained once from each donor.

The sequencing input was naive CD4+ T cells from blood. The chain carries TRBV7-9 and TRBJ1-2, with a possible D match to TRBD1 (5 bases). The sequence was collected from a woman younger than 30 in good health. The CDR3 is CASSSGYGYTF. The CDR3 DNA reads TGTGCCAGCAGTTCAGGGTATGGCTACACCTTC. The variable domain in full, with the rest retrieved from reference TRBV7-9 and TRBJ1-2, is DTGVSQNPRHKITKRGQNVTFRCDPISEHNRLYWYRQTLGQGPEFLTYFQNEAQLEKSRLLSDRFSAERPKGSFSTLEIQRTEQGDSAMYLCASSSGYGYTFGSGTRLTVV.